This entry concerns a single T cell receptor (beta chain). The data derive from a study of blood T cell repertoires in COVID-19. Study at large: Samples of COVID-19 (acute and convalescent) were obtained from the United States, Italy and Spain.

In germline, CDR1 is LGHDT, CDR2 YNNKEL (reference sequence). V dropped 5 bases and J dropped 10; count of bases not matched to a gene: 8. This CDR3 region has 14 residues. Generated by immunoSEQ multiplex PCR, the TCRdb table keeps only in-frame clones and is missing some. The repertoire holds approximately 210,000 clones, with around 89% as singletons. Sequencing used peripheral blood. This chain connects TRBV3-1 (or the pseudogene TRBV3-2) to TRBJ2-1; 10 bases map to TRBD1. The receptor comes from a human donor in a cohort sampled during active COVID-19. CDR3: CASSTGQGNREQFF. The CDR3 nucleotides read TGTGCCAGCAGCACGGGACAGGGGAACCGGGAGCAGTTCTTC.